This T cell receptor (beta chain) was recovered during a study of cytotoxic CD8 clonotypes in ibrutinib-treated CLL. Across the whole study: On average, each sample had a few hundred thousand productive templates and approximately 85,000 productive rearrangements. Broader study findings: Public clonotypes, an uncommon group, contracted or remained stable on treatment.

Using immunoSEQ multiplex PCR, the repertoire was profiled, and TCRdb retains in-frame clones only, with some absent. The sample shows 73,000 or so clones, 68% of them seen only once. Cryopreserved PBMCs yielded approximately 2 micrograms of genomic DNA for TCR beta libraries. The trim removed 5 bases at V and 0 bases at J, leaving 7 bases unmatched. This CDR3 has 15 residues. CDR1 is SGHVS, CDR2 FNYEAQ, per germline. Points on this clone: The antigen remains undetermined.

Here the sequenced sample was PBMCs, taken after 12 months of ibrutinib treatment. The sequence was obtained from a human donor with chronic lymphocytic leukemia. This chain connects TRBV7-6 to TRBJ2-7; TRBD1 aligns across 7 bases. CDR3 sequence: CASSRGTAYSYEQYF. CDR3 bases: TGTGCCAGCAGCCGTGGGACAGCTTACTCCTACGAGCAGTACTTC. Drawing the rest from reference TRBV7-6 and TRBJ2-7, the complete variable domain is GAGVSQSPRYKVTKRGQDVALRCDPISGHVSLYWYRQALGQGPEFLTYFNYEAQQDKSGLPNDRFSAERPEGSISTLTIQRTEQRDSAMYRCASSRGTAYSYEQYFGPGTRLTVT.